The 23 T cell receptor beta chains reported below all come from one sample, sequenced in a study of T cell changes during pregnancy in multiple sclerosis. Measured with immunoSEQ multiplex PCR; TCRdb has only the in-frame clones, and not every one. The sample includes 50,000 to 75,000 clones, around nine tenths of them seen just once. The sample in question was peripheral blood, obtained in the third trimester of pregnancy. Receptor source: a female donor in good health, enrolled as a control in a pregnancy study.

J is TRBJ2-1 and V is TRBV7-3, with D uncertain. This CDR3 has 15 amino acids. The germline V gene has CDR1 SGHTA and CDR2 FQGTGA. V lost 5 bases to trimming and J lost 0 bases, with 11 bases between them. CDR3 sequence: CASSPRVDSYNEQFF. Here the CDR3 DNA reads TGTGCCAGCAGCCCCCGAGTCGACTCCTACAATGAGCAGTTCTTC.

The V call is TRBV6-1, the J call TRBJ1-5; D is uncertain. Trimming removed 2 bases from V and 7 bases from J, with 12 bases in between. CDR1 and CDR2 from the germline V gene are MNHNS and SASEGT. There are 14 residues in the CDR3. The CDR3 sequence: CASSERVEGQPQHF. CDR3 DNA: TGTGCCAGCAGTGAAAGGGTGGAGGGACAGCCCCAGCATTTT.

The rearrangement uses TRBV5-1 and TRBJ2-1, with 8 nucleotides matching TRBD2. This CDR3 contains 14 residues. CDR1 SGHRS and CDR2 YFSETQ come from the germline V gene. Trimming removed 4 bases from V and 7 bases from J; junction bases left unmatched: 7. CDR3 protein: CASSEIAGPNEQFF. CDR3 bases: TGCGCCAGCAGCGAAATAGCGGGACCTAATGAGCAGTTCTTC. Full variable domain (missing parts from reference TRBV5-1 and TRBJ2-1): KAGVTQTPRYLIKTRGQQVTLSCSPISGHRSVSWYQQTPGQGLQFLFEYFSETQRNKGNFPGRFSGRQFSNSRSEMNVSTLELGDSALYLCASSEIAGPNEQFFGPGTRLTVL.

The rearrangement uses TRBV19 and TRBJ1-4; TRBD1 agrees at 7 bases. J gave up 4 bases and V 7 bases, and 12 bases lay outside the gene matches. Germline V gives CDR1 LNHDA, CDR2 SQIVND (reference sequence). CDR3 length: 16 residues. CDR3 in DNA: TGTGCCAGTACCACCTTCCGGGACAGAGATAATGAAAAACTGTTTTTT. Translated: CASTTFRDRDNEKLFF.

V is TRBV5-1 and J is TRBJ1-6; no reliable D call. Trimming cost V 4 bases and J 0 bases, with 8 bases left between them. Germline-derived CDR1 and CDR2 are SGHRS and YFSETQ. The CDR3 sequence is 15 residues long. The CDR3 sequence: CASSLGSSYNSPLHF. The CDR3 nucleotides read TGCGCCAGCAGCCTCGGGAGCTCCTATAATTCACCCCTCCACTTT.

The chain couples TRBV11-2 to TRBJ2-6; the D gene is possibly TRBD2 (5 bases). This CDR3 contains 16 residues. Trimming took off 4 bases at V and 0 bases at J, with 10 bases between the two ends. CDR1 is SGHAT and CDR2 is FQNNGV in the germline V gene. The CDR3 region has the DNA TGTGCCAGCAGCTCCCCGGGAAGCTCTGGGGCCAACGTCCTGACTTTC. Amino acids: CASSSPGSSGANVLTF.

J is TRBJ2-1 and V is TRBV29-1, with 9 bases matching TRBD2. The CDR3 loop spans 13 amino acids. V trimming: 6 bases; J trimming: 5 bases; junction bases outside the gene matches: 5. Germline V gives CDR1 SQVTM, CDR2 ANQGSEA. CDR3 protein: CSVVAGDNNEQFF. CDR3 sequence (DNA): TGCAGCGTGGTAGCGGGGGACAACAATGAGCAGTTCTTC.

This clone was recorded only once. This chain joins TRBV5-1 and TRBJ2-2; TRBD1 matches at 8 bases. The V gene end was trimmed by 2 bases and the J gene end by 3 bases; junction bases not matched to a gene: 3. This CDR3 has 15 residues. In germline, CDR1 is SGHRS, CDR2 YFSETQ. The CDR3 DNA sequence: TGCGCCAGCAGCTTTGACAGGGGCGACACCGGGGAGCTGTTTTTT. It yields the protein CASSFDRGDTGELFF.

The rearrangement links TRBV10-3 to TRBJ1-2; D unclear. This CDR3 comprises 14 residues. V was shortened by 7 bases and J by 0 bases, with 12 bases between the two germline ends. Germline lookup yields CDR1 ENHRY and CDR2 SYGVKD. CDR3: CAITPIGANYGYTF. Written as DNA, the CDR3 is TGTGCCATCACCCCCATCGGAGCTAACTATGGCTACACCTTC.

This chain uses TRBV5-1 with TRBJ2-1; D is possibly TRBD1 (6 bases). Trimming cost V 4 bases and J 9 bases, with 17 bases left between them. CDR3 length: 14 residues. Germline V gene sequence: CDR1 SGHRS, CDR2 YFSETQ. The CDR3: CASSTLQGASEQFF. CDR3 coding DNA: TGCGCCAGCAGCACACTACAGGGTGCAAGTGAGCAGTTCTTC.

This chain connects TRBV18 to TRBJ1-1, with 8 bases lining up with TRBD1. There are 14 residues in the CDR3. The germline CDR1 and CDR2 sequences are KGHSH and LQKENI. The V and J ends lost 2 bases and 1 base, in that order; junction bases with no gene match: 0. The CDR3 reads CASSPGTGNTEAFF. The CDR3 DNA follows: TGTGCCAGCTCACCAGGGACAGGGAACACTGAAGCTTTCTTT.

V gene TRBV11-2 combines with J gene TRBJ1-4, with TRBD1 matching 8 bases. Germline assignment: CDR1 SGHAT and CDR2 FQNNGV. The CDR3 contains 15 residues. V gave up 1 base and J gave up 8 bases; unmatched junction bases: 6. This CDR3 reads CASSLADRAGEKLFF. The CDR3 DNA is TGTGCCAGCAGCTTAGCGGACAGGGCCGGGGAAAAACTGTTTTTT.

This chain connects TRBV27 to TRBJ2-2, with a weak D call TRBD1 (6 bases). Germline assignment: CDR1 MNHEY and CDR2 SMNVEV (reference sequence). The CDR3 is made up of 15 amino acids. V dropped 3 bases and J dropped 7 bases, with 15 bases sitting between them. The CDR3 nucleotides read TGTGCCAGCAGTTTCAGGGTAGGGGACAACGGGGAGCTGTTTTTT. Translation gives CASSFRVGDNGELFF.

This chain links TRBV7-2 with TRBJ2-3; 13 positions match TRBD2. The CDR3 runs to 16 residues. Trimming took 3 bases from V and 5 from J; bases not matched to a gene: 5. Germline CDR1 is SGHTA and CDR2 is FQGNSA. CDR3 in amino acids: CASSFVLAGGQDTQYF. CDR3 sequence (DNA): TGTGCCAGCAGCTTTGTACTAGCGGGGGGGCAAGATACGCAGTATTTT.

The chain combines TRBV5-1 with TRBJ2-5, with 9 nucleotides matching TRBD1. The germline CDR1 and CDR2 sequences are SGHRS and YFSETQ. This CDR3 spans 16 amino acids. V shed 6 bases and J 4 bases; nucleotides not matched to a gene: 13. The CDR3 DNA follows: TGCGCCAGCACGACAGCCCCGGGACAGGGAGGAGAGACCCAGTACTTC. Translated: CASTTAPGQGGETQYF.

The rearrangement links TRBV30 to TRBJ2-3; TRBD2 matches 11 bases. Germline V gives CDR1 GTSNPN, CDR2 SVGIG (reference sequence). This CDR3 spans 15 amino acids. The J segment lost 0 bases and the V segment lost 3 bases, leaving 2 bases of the junction unmatched. The CDR3 protein is CAWSRLAGSTDTQYF. For the CDR3, the DNA is TGTGCCTGGAGCAGACTAGCGGGGAGCACAGATACGCAGTATTTT.

The chain employs TRBV7-2 and TRBJ2-3, with 12 bases lining up with TRBD2. V shed 4 bases and J 6 bases; nucleotides not matched to a gene: 5. This CDR3 is 15 amino acids long. CDR1 is SGHTA, CDR2 FQGNSA, per germline. CDR3 region: CASSSALAGGDTQYF. CDR3 bases: TGTGCCAGCAGCTCAGCCCTAGCGGGGGGGGATACGCAGTATTTT.

The chain recombines TRBV19 with TRBJ1-5, with TRBD1 as a possible D gene (5 bases). V was shortened by 7 bases and J by 11 bases, with 9 bases between the two germline ends. There are 10 residues in the CDR3. CDR1 LNHDA and CDR2 SQIVND come from the germline V gene (reference sequence). This CDR3 is CASKGHAQHF. DNA for the CDR3: TGTGCCAGTAAAGGACATGCCCAGCATTTT.

This chain connects TRBV5-1 to TRBJ2-2; 8 positions match TRBD1. The CDR3 has 16 amino acids. The trim removed 3 bases at V and 8 bases at J, leaving 12 bases unmatched. The V gene's germline CDR1 is SGHRS and CDR2 YFSETQ. The CDR3 DNA reads TGCGCCAGCAGCTCAGGACAGGGCGCCCCTCCAGGGGAGCTGTTTTTT. Protein: CASSSGQGAPPGELFF.

This chain uses TRBV9 with TRBJ2-1; 12 bases agree with TRBD2. The CDR3 extends over 15 amino acids. Unmatched junction bases numbered 4, after V lost 3 bases and J lost 6 bases. Germline V gene data show CDR1 as SGDLS and CDR2 as YYNGEE. DNA for the CDR3: TGTGCCAGCAGCGGGACTAGCGGGGCCCCCAATGAGCAGTTCTTC. It codes for CASSGTSGAPNEQFF.

This clone came up once. The chain is built from TRBV19 and TRBJ2-2; 7 nucleotides match TRBD1. The CDR3 has 16 residues. J gave up 4 bases and V 1 base, and 6 bases lay outside the gene matches. Germline CDR1 reads LNHDA; CDR2 reads SQIVND (reference sequence). CDR3 residues: CASSIATGAGTGELFF. As DNA, the CDR3 is TGTGCCAGTAGTATAGCCACAGGGGCAGGCACCGGGGAGCTGTTTTTT.

This chain joins TRBV14 and TRBJ1-2; perhaps TRBD1 as D (6 bases). CDR1 is SGHDN and CDR2 is FVKESK in the germline V gene. The CDR3 is made up of 14 amino acids. Trimming took 6 bases from V and 3 from J, leaving 14 bases between them. CDR3 in amino acids: CASSELGHYYGYTF. CDR3 DNA sequence: TGTGCCAGCAGTGAATTGGGACACTACTATGGCTACACCTTC.

About this clone itself: A read error may produce the germline difference seen at one junction end. This chain connects TRBV9 to TRBJ2-6; D is unclear. The CDR3 has 14 residues. From germline, CDR1 is SGDLS and CDR2 YYNGEE. The CDR3 is CASSVYSEANVLTF. CDR3 coding DNA: TGTGCCAGCAGCGTATACTCTGAGGCCAACGTCCTGACTTTC.